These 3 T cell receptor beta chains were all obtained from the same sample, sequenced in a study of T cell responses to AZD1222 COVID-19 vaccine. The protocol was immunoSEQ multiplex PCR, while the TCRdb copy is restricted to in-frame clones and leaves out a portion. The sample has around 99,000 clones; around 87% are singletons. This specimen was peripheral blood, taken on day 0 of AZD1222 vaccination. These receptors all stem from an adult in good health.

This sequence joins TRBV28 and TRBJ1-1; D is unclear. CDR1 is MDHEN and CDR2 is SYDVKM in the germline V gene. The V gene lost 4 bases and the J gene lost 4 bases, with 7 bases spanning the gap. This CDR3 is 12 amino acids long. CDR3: CASSSAGTEAFF. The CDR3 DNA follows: TGTGCCAGCAGTTCGGCGGGCACTGAAGCTTTCTTT.

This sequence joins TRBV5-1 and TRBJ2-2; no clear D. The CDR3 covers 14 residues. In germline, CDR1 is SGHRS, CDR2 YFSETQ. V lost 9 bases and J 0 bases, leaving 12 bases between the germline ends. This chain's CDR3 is CAIKLEPNTGELFF. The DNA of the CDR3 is TGCGCCATCAAGCTGGAACCGAACACCGGGGAGCTGTTTTTT.

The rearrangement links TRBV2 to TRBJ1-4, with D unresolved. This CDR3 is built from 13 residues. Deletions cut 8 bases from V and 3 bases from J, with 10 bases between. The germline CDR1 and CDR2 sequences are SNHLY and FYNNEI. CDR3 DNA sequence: TGTGCCAGCGAAGTCGGGGCTAATGAAAAACTGTTTTTT. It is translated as CASEVGANEKLFF.